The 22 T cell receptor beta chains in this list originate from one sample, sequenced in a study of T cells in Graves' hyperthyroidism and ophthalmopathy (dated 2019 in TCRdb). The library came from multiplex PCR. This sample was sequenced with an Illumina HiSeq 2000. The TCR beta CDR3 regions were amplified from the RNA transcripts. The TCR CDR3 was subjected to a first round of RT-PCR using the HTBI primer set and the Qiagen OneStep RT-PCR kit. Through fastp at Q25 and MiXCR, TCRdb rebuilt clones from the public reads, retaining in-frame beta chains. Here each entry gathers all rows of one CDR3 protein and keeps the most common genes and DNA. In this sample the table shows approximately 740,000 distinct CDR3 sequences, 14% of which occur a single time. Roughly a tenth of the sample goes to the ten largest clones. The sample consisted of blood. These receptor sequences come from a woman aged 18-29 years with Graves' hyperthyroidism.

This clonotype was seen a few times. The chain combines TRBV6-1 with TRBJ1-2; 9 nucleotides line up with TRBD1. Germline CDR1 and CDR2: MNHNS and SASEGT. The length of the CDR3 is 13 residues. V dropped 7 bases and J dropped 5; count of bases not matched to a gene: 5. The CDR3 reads CASKTGQGYGYTF. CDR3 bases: TGTGCCAGCAAGACCGGACAGGGGTATGGCTACACCTTC.

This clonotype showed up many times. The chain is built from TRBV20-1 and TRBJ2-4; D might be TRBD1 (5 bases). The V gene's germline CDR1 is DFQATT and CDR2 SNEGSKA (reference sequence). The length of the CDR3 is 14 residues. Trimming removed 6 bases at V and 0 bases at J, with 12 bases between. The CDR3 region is CSARKGLAKNIQYF. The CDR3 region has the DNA TGCAGTGCCCGCAAGGGGTTAGCCAAAAACATTCAGTACTTC.

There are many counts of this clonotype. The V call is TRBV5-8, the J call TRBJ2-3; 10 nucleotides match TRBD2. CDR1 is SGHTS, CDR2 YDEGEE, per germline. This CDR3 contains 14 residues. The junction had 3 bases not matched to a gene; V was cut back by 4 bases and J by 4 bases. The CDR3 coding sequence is TGTGCCAGCAGCCTGACTAGCGGGCCAGATACGCAGTATTTT. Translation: CASSLTSGPDTQYF.

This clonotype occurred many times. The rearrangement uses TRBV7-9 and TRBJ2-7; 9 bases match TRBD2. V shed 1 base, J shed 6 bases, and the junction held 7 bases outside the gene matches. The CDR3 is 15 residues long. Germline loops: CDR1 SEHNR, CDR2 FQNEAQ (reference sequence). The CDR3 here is CASSLVAGAGSEQYF. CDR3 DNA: TGTGCCAGCAGCTTAGTAGCGGGAGCAGGCTCCGAGCAGTACTTC.

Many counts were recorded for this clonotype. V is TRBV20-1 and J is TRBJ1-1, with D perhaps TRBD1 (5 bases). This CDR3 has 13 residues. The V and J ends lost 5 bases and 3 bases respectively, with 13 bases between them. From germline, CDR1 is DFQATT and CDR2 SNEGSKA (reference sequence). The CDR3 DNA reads TGCAGTGCTCACCAGGGATTGGACACTGAAGCTTTCTTT. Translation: CSAHQGLDTEAFF.

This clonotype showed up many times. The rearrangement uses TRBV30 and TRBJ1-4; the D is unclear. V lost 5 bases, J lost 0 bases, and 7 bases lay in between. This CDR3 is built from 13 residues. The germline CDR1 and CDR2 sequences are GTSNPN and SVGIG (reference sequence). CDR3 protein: CAWDGATNEKLFF. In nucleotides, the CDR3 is TGTGCCTGGGACGGAGCAACTAATGAAAAACTGTTTTTT.

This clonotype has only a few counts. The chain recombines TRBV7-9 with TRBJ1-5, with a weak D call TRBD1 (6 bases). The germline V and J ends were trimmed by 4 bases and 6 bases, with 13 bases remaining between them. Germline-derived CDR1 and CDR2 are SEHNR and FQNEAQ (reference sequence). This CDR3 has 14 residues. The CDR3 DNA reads TGTGCCAGCAGCTCTTCAGGGGCCGGTCAGCCCCAGCATTTT. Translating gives CASSSSGAGQPQHF. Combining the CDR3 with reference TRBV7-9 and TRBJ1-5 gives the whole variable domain DTGVSQNPRHKITKRGQNVTFRCDPISEHNRLYWYRQTLGQGPEFLTYFQNEAQLEKSRLLSDRFSAERPKGSFSTLEIQRTEQGDSAMYLCASSSSGAGQPQHFGDGTRLSIL.

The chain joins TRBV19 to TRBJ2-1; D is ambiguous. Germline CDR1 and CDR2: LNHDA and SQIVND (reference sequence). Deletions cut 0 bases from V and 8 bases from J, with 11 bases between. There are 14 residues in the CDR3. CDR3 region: CASSIDRLRDEQFF. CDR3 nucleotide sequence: TGTGCCAGTAGTATAGACCGTCTTCGGGATGAGCAGTTCTTC.

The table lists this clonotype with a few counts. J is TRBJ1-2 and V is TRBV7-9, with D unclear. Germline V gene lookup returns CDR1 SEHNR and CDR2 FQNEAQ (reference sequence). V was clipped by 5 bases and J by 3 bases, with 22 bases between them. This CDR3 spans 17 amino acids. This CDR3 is CASSQKGGYPGDYGYTF. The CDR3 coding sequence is TGTGCCAGCAGCCAAAAAGGAGGGTATCCTGGGGACTATGGCTACACCTTC.

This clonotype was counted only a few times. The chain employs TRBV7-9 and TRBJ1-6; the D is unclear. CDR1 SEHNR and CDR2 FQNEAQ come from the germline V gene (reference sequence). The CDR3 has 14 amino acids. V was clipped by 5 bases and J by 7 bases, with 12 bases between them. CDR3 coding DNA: TGTGCCAGCAGCCCCCTGAAGAAGAATTCACCCCTCCACTTT. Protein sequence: CASSPLKKNSPLHF.

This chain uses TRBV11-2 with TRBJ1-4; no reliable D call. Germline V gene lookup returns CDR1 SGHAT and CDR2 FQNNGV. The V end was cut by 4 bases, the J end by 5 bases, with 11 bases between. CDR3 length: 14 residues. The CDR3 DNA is TGTGCCAGCAGCTGGCCGGCTGCCAATGAAAAACTGTTTTTT. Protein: CASSWPAANEKLFF. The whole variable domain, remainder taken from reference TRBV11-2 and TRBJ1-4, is EAGVAQSPRYKIIEKRQSVAFWCNPISGHATLYWYQQILGQGPKLLIQFQNNGVVDDSQLPKDRFSAERLKGVDSTLKIQPAKLEDSAVYLCASSWPAANEKLFFGSGTQLSVL.

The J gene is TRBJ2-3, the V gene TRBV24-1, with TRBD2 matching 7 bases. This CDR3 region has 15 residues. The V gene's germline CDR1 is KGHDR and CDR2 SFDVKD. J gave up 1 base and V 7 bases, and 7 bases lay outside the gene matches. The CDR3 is CATRASGDRTDTQYF. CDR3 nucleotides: TGTGCCACCAGAGCTAGCGGAGACCGCACAGATACGCAGTATTTT.

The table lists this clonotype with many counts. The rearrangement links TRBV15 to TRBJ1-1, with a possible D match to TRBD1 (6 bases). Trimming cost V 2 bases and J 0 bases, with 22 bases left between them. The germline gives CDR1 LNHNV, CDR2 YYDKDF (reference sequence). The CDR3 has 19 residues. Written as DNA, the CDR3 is TGTGCCACCAGCAGAAAACGAGGGGGGGTGTCGGGGTTGAACACTGAAGCTTTCTTT. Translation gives CATSRKRGGVSGLNTEAFF.

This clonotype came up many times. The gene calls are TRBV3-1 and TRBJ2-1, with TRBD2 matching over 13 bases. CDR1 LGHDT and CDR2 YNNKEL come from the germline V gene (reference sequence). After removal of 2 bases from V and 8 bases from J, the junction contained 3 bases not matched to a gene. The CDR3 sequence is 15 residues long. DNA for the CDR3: TGTGCCAGCAGCCAAACCGGACTAGCGGGAGATGAGCAGTTCTTC. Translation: CASSQTGLAGDEQFF.

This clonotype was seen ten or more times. CDR3 sequence: CASSEIWDRFFQPQHF. In nucleotides, the CDR3 is TGTGCCAGCAGTGAGATATGGGACAGGTTTTTTCAGCCCCAGCATTTT. The genes are TRBV6-1 and TRBJ1-5, with 8 bases lining up with TRBD1. The CDR3 spans 16 residues. The germline gives CDR1 MNHNS, CDR2 SASEGT. Losses at the gene ends were 3 bases for V and 6 bases for J; bases not matched to a gene: 10.

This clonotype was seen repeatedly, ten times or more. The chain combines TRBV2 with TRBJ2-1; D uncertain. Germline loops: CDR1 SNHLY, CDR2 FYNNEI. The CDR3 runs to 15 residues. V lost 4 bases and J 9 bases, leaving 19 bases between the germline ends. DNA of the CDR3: TGTGCCAGCAGTGCGGCTTTAACCCCTCACGGTGAGCAGTTCTTC. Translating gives CASSAALTPHGEQFF.

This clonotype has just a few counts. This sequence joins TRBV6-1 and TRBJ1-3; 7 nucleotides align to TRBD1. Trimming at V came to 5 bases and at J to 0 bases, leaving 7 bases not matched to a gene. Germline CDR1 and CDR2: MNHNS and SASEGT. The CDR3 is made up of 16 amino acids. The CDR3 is CASSSTGATSGNTIYF. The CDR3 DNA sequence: TGTGCCAGCAGTTCTACAGGGGCCACCTCTGGAAACACCATATATTTT.

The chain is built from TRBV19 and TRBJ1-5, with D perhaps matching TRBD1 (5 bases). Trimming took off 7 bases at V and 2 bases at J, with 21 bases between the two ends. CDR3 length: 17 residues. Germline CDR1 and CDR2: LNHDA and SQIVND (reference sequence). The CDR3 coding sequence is TGTGCCAGTAATGGGGACGGATTTTTATATCGCAATCAGCCCCAGCATTTT. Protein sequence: CASNGDGFLYRNQPQHF.

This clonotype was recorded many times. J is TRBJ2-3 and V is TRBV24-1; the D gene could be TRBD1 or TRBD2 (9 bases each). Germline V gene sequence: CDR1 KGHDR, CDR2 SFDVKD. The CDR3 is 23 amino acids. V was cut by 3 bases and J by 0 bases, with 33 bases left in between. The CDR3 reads CATSDPPGTGTKGSGRSTDTQYF. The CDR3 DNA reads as TGTGCCACCAGTGATCCGCCTGGGACAGGGACCAAGGGTAGCGGGAGAAGCACAGATACGCAGTATTTT.

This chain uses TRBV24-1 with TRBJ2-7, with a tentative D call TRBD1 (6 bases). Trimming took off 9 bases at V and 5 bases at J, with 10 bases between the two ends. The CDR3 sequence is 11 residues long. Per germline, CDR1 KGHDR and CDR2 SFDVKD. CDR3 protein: CATLDRNEQYF. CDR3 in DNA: TGTGCCACCCTGGACAGAAACGAGCAGTACTTC.

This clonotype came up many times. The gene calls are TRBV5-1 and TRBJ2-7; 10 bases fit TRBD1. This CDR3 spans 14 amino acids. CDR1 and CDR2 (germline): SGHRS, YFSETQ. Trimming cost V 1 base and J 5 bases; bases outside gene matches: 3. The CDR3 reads CASSLTGTGDEQYF. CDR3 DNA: TGCGCCAGCAGCTTGACCGGGACAGGGGACGAGCAGTACTTC.

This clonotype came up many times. Here the CDR3 reads CSAIERAYEQYF. CDR3 sequence (DNA): TGCAGTGCTATCGAGCGGGCCTACGAGCAGTACTTC. V is TRBV20-1 and J is TRBJ2-7, with D perhaps TRBD2 (6 bases). The germline CDR1 and CDR2 sequences are DFQATT and SNEGSKA (reference sequence). The CDR3 length is 12 residues. Trimming left V 4 bases short and J 2 bases short, with 9 bases between.